This TCR beta chain is drawn from a study of tumor-infiltrating lymphocytes in primary liver carcinoma (dated by TCRdb to the late 2010s). For context, the study as a whole: The five patients, three men and two women aged 30 to 69 years, had hepatocellular carcinoma (four) or combined HCC and intrahepatic cholangiocarcinoma (one). The tumors of the five patients were staged as T1-T3 N0M0, with maximum diameters ranging from roughly 4 to 10 cm. Agilent mRNA microarray profiling was performed on the roughly 24 tumor region samples to relate TCRbeta repertoire diversity to the local molecular phenotype. Reproducibility between technical replicate repertoires was high, with correlation coefficients above 0.95 and mean shared-clone rates about 0.9. The study combined TCRbeta repertoire sequencing, expression microarrays and whole-exome sequencing across five regions of each liver tumor, with adjacent normal tissue and blood. A total of approximately 35 specimens from 5 patients underwent TCRbeta repertoire sequencing, comprising 25 or so tumor regions, 5 adjacent noncancerous liver tissues and 5 peripheral blood samples. Roughly 3.5 to 8 million productive TCRbeta reads were obtained per sample, and no significant difference in read depth was found between tissue types.

To note about this clonotype: The antigen it recognizes is unknown. Germline is not matched at one junction end, which may reflect a read error.

A constant-region primer and ProtoScript II reverse transcriptase were used to reverse-transcribe TCRbeta-specific cDNA from approximately 500 ng total RNA. TCRbeta libraries were built with three nested multiplex PCR rounds, a slightly modified ARM-PCR procedure. Each of the first two PCR rounds ran for approximately 9 cycles using multiplex TRBV1-TRBV30 forward primers together with a Cbeta reverse primer. Sample barcodes and Illumina adapters were added in a final 25-cycle PCR with Deep VentR polymerase. Before sequencing, amplicons between 200 and 500 bp were purified from gel using a QIAquick gel extraction kit. TCRbeta amplicons were sequenced on an Illumina HiSeq 2500 with 250-bp paired-end reads. Turning to the authors' computational methods: Reads were quality-trimmed with Trimmomatic v0.33, and paired reads were merged with FLASH v1.2.11 to recover full CDR3 sequences. MiGEC v1.2.1b assigned V, D and J germline segments to the rearranged TCRbeta sequences. Clonotype statistics and Shannon-Wiener diversity indices were calculated with VDJtools v1.0.0. To reduce sampling bias, subsequent analyses other than the diversity analysis used only the 250 most abundant clonotypes in each sample. TCRdb reprocessing: public reads trimmed at Q25 with fastp, clones called with MiXCR, in-frame beta chains kept. Each record represents a unique CDR3 protein, reported with the most common genes and DNA among its rows. V and J calls and clone size were set by TCRdb, not the authors. The sample table lists about 120,000 distinct CDR3 sequences, around 62% of them with a count of one. Approximately 10% of the sample is in the top ten clones.

What the authors observed across the whole study: The top 250 clones made up a significantly larger repertoire fraction in tumors than in blood (p = 0.039). Only five patients were included in the study, and the authors note that the findings should be validated in a larger study. Since the samples were bulk and unsorted, there was no way to compare CD4+ and CD8+ T cell repertoires. Because sequencing covered only the TCR beta chain and unpaired alpha chains were not captured, true repertoire diversity is likely underestimated. Consistent with antigen-driven expansion, pairs of tumor regions showed higher repertoire overlap (mean roughly 36%) than either tumor-adjacent pairs (around 17%) or tumor-blood pairs (roughly 14%). Only roughly 8-25% of top clones appeared in all five regions of a tumor, which suggests that tumor-infiltrating T cells are spatially heterogeneous.

Total RNA and DNA were co-extracted from about 19-30 mg of bulk tissue with the AllPrep DNA/RNA mini kit, without cell sorting. Between late 2015 and 2016, roughly five patients in China with histopathologically diagnosed primary liver carcinoma had surgical resection. At the time of sampling, the patients had chronic HBV infection and had not received any treatment. Five spatially separated regions were sampled from each tumor: the superior, inferior, left-lateral and right-lateral poles, plus the tumor centre. Histology showed that every tumor sample contained more than 80% viable tumor cells. Each fresh piece of tumor and adjacent tissue was cut in two, with one half stored in RNAlater at -80 degrees C and the other half sent for histology. The CDR3 goes from the cysteine to the phenylalanine over 13 residues. Left in the record is the CDR3 DNA by itself, 39 bases read in frame from the first base. CDR1 KGHSH and CDR2 LQKENI are derived from the germline V gene.

The sample taken for sequencing was liver tumor tissue from sampling region 1. The label giving this sample's cell subset or site can be read as: tumor region T1, superior pole. The sequence is built from TRBV18 and TRBJ2-3; tentative D gene TRBD2, with 6 bases matching. The TCR was taken from an older woman with primary liver carcinoma and hepatitis B virus infection. The nucleotide sequence is given as TGTGCCAGCTCCGCACTAGCCACAGATACGCGGTATTTT. It translates as CASSALATDTRYF.